This TCR beta chain was sequenced during a study of blood T cells in healthy people across ages. Primers used in a second PCR of about 7 to 12 cycles were a sample-barcoded 5' primer and a J-beta primer mix. TCRdb independently ran MiXCR on the 5' RACE reads; one entry per CDR3 protein. The data hold about 640,000 distinct CDR3 sequences, with approximately 59% observed a single time. This clonotype showed up just a few times. Deletions cut 6 bases from V and 1 base from J, with 9 bases between. This CDR3 has 13 residues. CDR1 is MGHDK and CDR2 is SYGVNS in the germline V gene. The sample consisted of blood. The receptor was isolated from a man in his sixties in good health. This chain connects TRBV25-1 to TRBJ2-5; possible D gene TRBD2, 5 bases. CDR3 residues: CASRRAAQETQYF. The CDR3 nucleotides read TGTGCCAGCAGGAGGGCAGCCCAAGAGACCCAGTACTTC.